Each of the 23 T cell receptor beta chains below was sequenced from the same sample in a study of T and B cells in COVID-19 patients. Multiplex PCR with BIOMED2 TRB-A/B primer pools amplified TRB rearrangements. TCRdb recomputed calls from the multiplex PCR reads with MiXCR, one row per CDR3 protein. The table lists roughly 18,000 distinct CDR3 sequences, 28% of them singletons. TRB was amplified from around 250-500 ng of blood genomic DNA. Sequencing was carried out using blood. These receptors were taken from a human donor who had recovered from COVID-19.

This clonotype was recorded a few times. This chain joins TRBV24-1 and TRBJ1-2, with D unresolved. Germline-derived CDR1 and CDR2 are KGHDR and SFDVKD. V was shortened by 5 bases and J by 0 bases, with 6 bases between the two germline ends. CDR3 size: 13 residues. The CDR3 sequence is CATSGGSNYGYTF. In DNA, the CDR3 is TGTGCCACCAGTGGGGGTTCTAACTATGGCTACACCTTC.

The chain employs TRBV7-6 and TRBJ1-2; D not certain. Trimming removed 1 base from V and 2 bases from J, with 11 bases in between. CDR1 is SGHVS, CDR2 FNYEAQ, per germline. The CDR3 is 15 residues long. The CDR3 loop is CASSLGLGSNYGYTF. As DNA, the CDR3 is TGTGCCAGCAGCTTAGGTCTCGGCAGCAACTATGGCTACACCTTC. Based on the CDR3 plus reference TRBV7-6 and TRBJ1-2, the full variable domain is GAGVSQSPRYKVTKRGQDVALRCDPISGHVSLYWYRQALGQGPEFLTYFNYEAQQDKSGLPNDRFSAERPEGSISTLTIQRTEQRDSAMYRCASSLGLGSNYGYTFGSGTRLTVV.

As DNA, the CDR3 is TGCGCCAGCAGCCAAGGCTCGGAACAGTTCACTGAAGCTTTCTTT. Protein product: CASSQGSEQFTEAFF. The chain couples TRBV4-3 to TRBJ1-1; no definite D call. Germline-derived CDR1 and CDR2 are LGHNA and YSLEER. Trimming pared 1 base from V and 4 bases from J, leaving 13 bases between. The CDR3 length is 15 residues.

A word on this clonotype: A much bigger clone sits one base away, suggesting this may be a read error. The chain recombines TRBV19 with TRBJ1-5, with D possibly matching TRBD1 (5 bases). This CDR3 has 16 amino acids. In germline, CDR1 is LNHDA, CDR2 SQIVND (reference sequence). V lost 3 bases to trimming and J lost 0 bases, with 12 bases between them. Here the CDR3 reads CASSMIGAYSNQPQHF. The CDR3 nucleotides read TGTGCCAGTAGTATGATAGGGGCCTATAGCAATCAGCCCCAGCATTTT.

The chain combines TRBV6-1 with TRBJ2-1; possibly TRBD1 for D (6 bases). The CDR3 consists of 13 residues. The V gene lost 6 bases and the J gene lost 9 bases, with 15 bases spanning the gap. Looked up from germline, CDR1 is MNHNS and CDR2 is SASEGT. The CDR3 DNA reads TGTGCCAGCAGGCAACAGGGTCTTGTTGAGCAGTTCTTC. Protein product: CASRQQGLVEQFF.

There are many counts of this clonotype. The V and J genes are TRBV19 and TRBJ1-2; no reliable D call. Looked up from germline, CDR1 is LNHDA and CDR2 is SQIVND (reference sequence). CDR3 length: 14 residues. V gave up 1 base and J gave up 6 bases, with 12 bases separating them. CDR3 nucleotide sequence: TGTGCCAGTAGTATAGGGGAGGGAATCGATGGCTACACCTTC. Its protein is CASSIGEGIDGYTF.

This clonotype was seen a few times. This chain connects TRBV6-5 to TRBJ1-1, with D hard to call. This CDR3 is 15 amino acids long. Trimming removed 5 bases at V and 0 bases at J, with 13 bases between. Germline CDR1 reads MNHEY; CDR2 reads SVGAGI. CDR3 residues: CASSPHFGMNTEAFF. CDR3 sequence (DNA): TGTGCCAGCAGTCCTCACTTCGGCATGAACACTGAAGCTTTCTTT.

This clonotype appeared many times. This chain connects TRBV7-6 to TRBJ2-2; TRBD2 is a possible D gene (6 bases). V lost 5 bases, J lost 6 bases, and 19 bases lay in between. CDR1 SGHVS and CDR2 FNYEAQ come from the germline V gene. The CDR3 is 16 amino acids. The CDR3 sequence: CASSAPAGPVAGELFF. In DNA form, the CDR3 reads TGTGCCAGCAGCGCTCCCGCGGGACCCGTCGCCGGGGAGCTGTTTTTT.

This clonotype is judged medium-sized. A read error may produce the germline difference seen at one junction end. V gene TRBV5-4 combines with J gene TRBJ2-3; D is tentatively TRBD1 or TRBD2 (5 bases each). Germline V CDR1 and CDR2: SGHNT, YYREEE (reference sequence). The CDR3 sequence is 15 residues long. For the CDR3, the DNA is TGTGCCAGCAGTTTGGGACCAGCTAGCACAGATACGCAGTATTTT. It encodes CASSLGPASTDTQYF.

V gene TRBV7-6 combines with J gene TRBJ2-7; 9 bases match TRBD1. CDR1 is SGHVS and CDR2 is FNYEAQ in the germline V gene. The CDR3 runs to 16 residues. The V and J ends lost 5 bases and 4 bases, in that order; junction bases with no gene match: 12. CDR3 DNA sequence: TGTGCCAGCAGCGCATGGGACAGGGAGTCGGGTTACGAGCAGTACTTC. Translated: CASSAWDRESGYEQYF.

V is TRBV11-2 and J is TRBJ2-7, with D hard to call. V lost 2 bases, J lost 2 bases, and 7 bases lay in between. The CDR3 contains 13 residues. CDR1 is SGHAT and CDR2 is FQNNGV in the germline V gene. As DNA, the CDR3 is TGTGCCAGCAGCTTAACAGATACCTACGAGCAGTACTTC. Amino acid sequence: CASSLTDTYEQYF.

The genes are TRBV7-2 and TRBJ2-3; D is unresolved. The CDR3 sequence is 12 residues long. Trimming took 2 bases from V and 6 from J, leaving 6 bases between them. Germline V gives CDR1 SGHTA, CDR2 FQGNSA. CDR3: CASSLSLDTQYF. The CDR3 bases are TGTGCCAGCAGCTTATCACTGGATACGCAGTATTTT.

Within the sample, this clonotype is medium-sized. The rearrangement links TRBV19 to TRBJ2-2; 8 bases agree with TRBD2. Germline CDR1 and CDR2: LNHDA and SQIVND (reference sequence). This CDR3 has 14 amino acids. V shed 4 bases, J shed 3 bases, and the junction held 1 base outside the gene matches. CDR3 sequence (DNA): TGTGCCAGTAGTAACGGGGGGGACACCGGGGAGCTGTTTTTT. As protein: CASSNGGDTGELFF.

This clonotype turned up a few times. The rearrangement joins TRBV15 to TRBJ2-5; D possibly corresponds to TRBD1 (6 bases). The germline CDR1 and CDR2 sequences are LNHNV and YYDKDF (reference sequence). This CDR3 spans 14 amino acids. V was shortened by 8 bases and J by 1 base, with 14 bases between the two germline ends. CDR3 residues: CATRPQGPQETQYF. CDR3 nucleotide sequence: TGTGCCACCCGGCCCCAGGGGCCCCAAGAGACCCAGTACTTC.

The chain has TRBV6-5 and TRBJ1-5, with unresolved D. Germline CDR1 and CDR2: MNHEY and SVGAGI. The length of the CDR3 is 12 residues. V was trimmed by 5 bases and J by 9 bases, leaving 11 bases between them. The CDR3 DNA reads as TGTGCCAGCAGTGATAACTGGGGGCCCCAGCATTTT. This translates into CASSDNWGPQHF.

By share, this clonotype counts as medium-sized. The chain links TRBV6-5 to TRBJ2-7; tentatively, D is TRBD2 (5 bases). The CDR3 length is 13 residues. Trimming removed 0 bases from V and 6 bases from J, with 9 bases in between. The germline gives CDR1 MNHEY, CDR2 SVGAGI. CDR3 DNA sequence: TGTGCCAGCAGTTACTCGAGGGCTCCCGAGCAGTACTTC. The encoded protein is CASSYSRAPEQYF.

The chain uses TRBV6-2 or TRBV6-3 and TRBJ2-1; D is possibly TRBD1 or TRBD2 (5 bases each). V gave up 6 bases and J gave up 15 bases, with 21 bases separating them. Germline V gives CDR1 MNHEY, CDR2 SVGEGT. This CDR3 contains 13 residues. The CDR3 sequence is CASSYRKLAGLFF. CDR3 in DNA: TGTGCCAGCAGCTACAGGAAGCTAGCTGGGTTGTTCTTC.

This clonotype has ten or more counts. The chain carries TRBV5-4 and TRBJ2-2; maybe TRBD1 (5 bases). The CDR3 runs to 15 residues. The germline V gene encodes CDR1 SGHNT and CDR2 YYREEE (reference sequence). Trimming stripped 5 bases from V and 4 bases from J, with 15 bases between. The CDR3 reads CASRVGQDGTGELFF. Written as DNA, the CDR3 is TGTGCCAGCAGGGTGGGGCAGGATGGCACCGGGGAGCTGTTTTTT.

This clonotype ranks as medium-sized. The chain links TRBV19 to TRBJ2-7; TRBD2 matches 12 bases. This CDR3 has 15 residues. Germline CDR1 and CDR2: LNHDA and SQIVND (reference sequence). V was pared by 4 bases and J by 6 bases, with 7 bases of the junction left unmatched. DNA of the CDR3: TGTGCCAGTAGTACCGCACTAGCGGGGGGCGGCGAGCAGTACTTC. Amino acids: CASSTALAGGGEQYF.

The chain carries TRBV19 and TRBJ1-1; TRBD1 aligns across 9 bases. The V segment lost 7 bases and the J segment 4 bases; nucleotides outside the gene matches: 16. Germline CDR1 and CDR2: LNHDA and SQIVND (reference sequence). The CDR3 is 17 amino acids. The CDR3 loop reads CASIPRETGGLGTEAFF. The CDR3 DNA reads TGTGCCAGTATCCCGAGGGAGACAGGGGGTCTCGGCACTGAAGCTTTCTTT.

Concerning this clonotype: This may be a read error, as it is one base from a much larger clone. The chain joins TRBV12-3 or TRBV12-4 to TRBJ2-2; D is uncertain. The CDR3 runs 13 residues. The CDR3 DNA is TGTGCCACCAGTCTGGCTAGCACCGGGGAGCTGTTTTTT. Protein: CATSLASTGELFF.

This clonotype was observed at least ten times. V gene TRBV29-1 combines with J gene TRBJ1-1; D unresolved. The CDR3 runs to 15 residues. CDR1 and CDR2 (germline): SQVTM, ANQGSEA. The V end was cut by 2 bases, the J end by 1 base, with 14 bases between. CDR3 in amino acids: CSVESQALGNTEAFF. The CDR3 region has the DNA TGCAGCGTTGAAAGTCAGGCCCTGGGGAACACTGAAGCTTTCTTT. The variable domain in full, with the rest retrieved from reference TRBV29-1 and TRBJ1-1, is SAVISQKPSRDICQRGTSLTIQCQVDSQVTMMFWYRQQPGQSLTLIATANQGSEATYESGFVIDKFPISRPNLTFSTLTVSNMSPEDSSIYLCSVESQALGNTEAFFGQGTRLTVV.

The CDR3 DNA reads as TGCGCCAGCAGTCCACAGGGGGCCGGTCAGCCCCAGCATTTT. Translated, it gives CASSPQGAGQPQHF. The V gene is TRBV10-1, the J gene TRBJ1-5, with TRBD1 identical over 9 bases. Losses at the gene ends were 5 bases for V and 6 bases for J; bases not matched to a gene: 5. CDR1 is WNHNN and CDR2 is SYGVQD in the germline V gene (reference sequence). This CDR3 contains 14 residues.